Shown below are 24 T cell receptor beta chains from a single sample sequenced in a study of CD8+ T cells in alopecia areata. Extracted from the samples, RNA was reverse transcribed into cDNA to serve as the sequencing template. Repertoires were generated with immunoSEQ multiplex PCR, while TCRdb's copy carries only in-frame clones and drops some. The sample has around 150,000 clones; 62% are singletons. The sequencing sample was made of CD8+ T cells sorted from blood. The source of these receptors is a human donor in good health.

The DNA for the CDR3 is TGTGCCTGGAGTGTTAGCGGGGTTATAGAGCATGAGCAGTTCTTC. As protein: CAWSVSGVIEHEQFF. The chain is built from TRBV30 and TRBJ2-1, with 8 bases lining up with TRBD2. CDR3 length: 15 amino acids. V was pared by 0 bases and J by 8 bases, with 9 bases of the junction left unmatched. Germline-derived CDR1 and CDR2 are GTSNPN and SVGIG (reference sequence). Drawing the rest from reference TRBV30 and TRBJ2-1, the complete variable domain is SQTIHQWPATLVQPVGSPLSLECTVEGTSNPNLYWYRQAAGRGLQLLFYSVGIGQISSEVPQNLSASRPQDRQFILSSKKLLLSDSGFYLCAWSVSGVIEHEQFFGPGTRLTVL.

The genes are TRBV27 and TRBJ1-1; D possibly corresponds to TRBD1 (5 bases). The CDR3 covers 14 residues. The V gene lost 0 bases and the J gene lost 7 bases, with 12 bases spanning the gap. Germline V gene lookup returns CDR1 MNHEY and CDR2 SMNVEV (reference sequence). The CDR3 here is CASSLSTALNEAFF. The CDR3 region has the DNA TGTGCCAGCAGTTTATCGACAGCCCTAAATGAAGCTTTCTTT.

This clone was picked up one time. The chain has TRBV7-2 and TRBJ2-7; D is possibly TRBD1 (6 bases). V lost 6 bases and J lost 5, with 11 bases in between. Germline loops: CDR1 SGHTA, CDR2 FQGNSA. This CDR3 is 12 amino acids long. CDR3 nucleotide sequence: TGTGCCAGCAGTAGTACAGGGAACGAGCAGTACTTC. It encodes CASSSTGNEQYF. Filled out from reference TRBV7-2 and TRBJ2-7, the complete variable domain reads GAGVSQSPSNKVTEKGKDVELRCDPISGHTALYWYRQSLGQGLEFLIYFQGNSAPDKSGLPSDRFSAERTGGSVSTLTIQRTQQEDSAVYLCASSSTGNEQYFGPGTRLTVT.

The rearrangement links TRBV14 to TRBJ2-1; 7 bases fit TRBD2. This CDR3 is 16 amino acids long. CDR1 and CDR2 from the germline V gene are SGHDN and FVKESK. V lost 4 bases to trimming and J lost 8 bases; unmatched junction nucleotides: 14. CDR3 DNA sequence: TGTGCCAGCAGCCTGTCCGGGACTACAGTATACGATGAGCAGTTCTTC. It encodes CASSLSGTTVYDEQFF.

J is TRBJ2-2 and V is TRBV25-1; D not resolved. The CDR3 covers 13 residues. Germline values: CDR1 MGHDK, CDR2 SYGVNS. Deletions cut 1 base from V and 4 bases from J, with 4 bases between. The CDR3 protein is CASSELGTGELFF. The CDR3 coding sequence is TGTGCCAGCAGTGAATTAGGCACCGGGGAGCTGTTTTTT.

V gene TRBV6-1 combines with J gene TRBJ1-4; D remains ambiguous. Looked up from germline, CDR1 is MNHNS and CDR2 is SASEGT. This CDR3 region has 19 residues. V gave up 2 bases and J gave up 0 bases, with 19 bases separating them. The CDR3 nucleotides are TGTGCCAGCAGTGAATATTTAGGCCCTAGACTTGCAACTAATGAAAAACTGTTTTTT. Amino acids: CASSEYLGPRLATNEKLFF.

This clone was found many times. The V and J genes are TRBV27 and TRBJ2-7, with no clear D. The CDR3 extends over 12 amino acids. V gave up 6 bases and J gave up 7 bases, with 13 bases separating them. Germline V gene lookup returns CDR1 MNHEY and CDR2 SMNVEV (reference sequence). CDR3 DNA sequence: TGTGCCAGCAGCCGCCAAGGCAGAGAGCAGTACTTC. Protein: CASSRQGREQYF.

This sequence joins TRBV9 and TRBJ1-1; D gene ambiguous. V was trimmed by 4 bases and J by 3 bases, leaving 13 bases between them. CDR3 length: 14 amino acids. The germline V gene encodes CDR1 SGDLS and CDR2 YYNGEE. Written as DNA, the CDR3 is TGTGCCAGCAGCCCCGGTATAACGGACACTGAAGCTTTCTTT. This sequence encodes CASSPGITDTEAFF.

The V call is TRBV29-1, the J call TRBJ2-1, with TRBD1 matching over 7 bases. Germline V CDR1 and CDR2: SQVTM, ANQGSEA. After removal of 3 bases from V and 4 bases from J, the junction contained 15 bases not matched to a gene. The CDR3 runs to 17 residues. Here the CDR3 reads CSVEGLSGQKPYNEQFF. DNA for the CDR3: TGCAGCGTTGAGGGGCTATCGGGACAGAAGCCGTACAATGAGCAGTTCTTC.

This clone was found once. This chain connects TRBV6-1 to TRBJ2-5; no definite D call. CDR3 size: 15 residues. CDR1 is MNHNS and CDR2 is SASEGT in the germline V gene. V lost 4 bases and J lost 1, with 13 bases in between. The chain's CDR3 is CASSVGPVIQETQYF. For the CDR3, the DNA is TGTGCCAGCAGTGTGGGCCCCGTGATCCAAGAGACCCAGTACTTC.

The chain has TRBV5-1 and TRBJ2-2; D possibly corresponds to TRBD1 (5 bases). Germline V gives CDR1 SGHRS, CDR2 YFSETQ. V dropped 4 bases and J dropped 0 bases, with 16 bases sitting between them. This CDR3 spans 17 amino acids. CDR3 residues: CASSPRPLTANTGELFF. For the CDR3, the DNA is TGCGCCAGCAGCCCTCGGCCATTGACAGCGAACACCGGGGAGCTGTTTTTT.

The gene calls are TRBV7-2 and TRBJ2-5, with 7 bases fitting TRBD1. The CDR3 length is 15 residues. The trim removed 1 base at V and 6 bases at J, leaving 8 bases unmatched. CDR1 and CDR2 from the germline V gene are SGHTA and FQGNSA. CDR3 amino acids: CASSLDDRVRQTQYF. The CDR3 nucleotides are TGTGCCAGCAGCTTAGACGACAGGGTTCGGCAGACCCAGTACTTC.

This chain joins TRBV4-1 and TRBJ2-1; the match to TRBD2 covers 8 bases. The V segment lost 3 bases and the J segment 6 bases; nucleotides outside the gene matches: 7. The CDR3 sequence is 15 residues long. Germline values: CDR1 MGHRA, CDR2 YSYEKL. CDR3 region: CASSQRAGVGNEQFF. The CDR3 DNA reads TGCGCCAGCAGCCAGAGAGCGGGAGTGGGCAATGAGCAGTTCTTC.

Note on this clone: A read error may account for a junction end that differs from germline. The CDR3 DNA reads as TGCAGTGTTGACACAGGGGAGGGTTCTGGCGAGCAGTACTTC. Its protein is CSVDTGEGSGEQYF. The chain links TRBV29-1 to TRBJ2-7; D is tentatively TRBD1 or TRBD2 (7 bases each). CDR1 is SQVTM, CDR2 ANQGSEA, per germline. The CDR3 sequence is 14 residues long.

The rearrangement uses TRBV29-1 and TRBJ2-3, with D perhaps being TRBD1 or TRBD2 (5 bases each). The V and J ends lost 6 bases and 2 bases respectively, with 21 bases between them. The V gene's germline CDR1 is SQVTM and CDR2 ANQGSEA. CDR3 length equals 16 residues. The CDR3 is CSVDPKAEGPTDTQYF. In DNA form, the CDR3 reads TGCAGCGTCGATCCAAAGGCTGAGGGGCCCACAGATACGCAGTATTTT.

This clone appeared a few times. CDR3 nucleotide sequence: TGTGCCAGCAGTGAATGGGCCGGGCGCGAGCAGTACTTC. Protein sequence: CASSEWAGREQYF. The chain has TRBV25-1 and TRBJ2-7, with D uncertain. The CDR3 sequence is 13 residues long. Germline CDR1 MGHDK, CDR2 SYGVNS. V was cut by 1 base and J by 6 bases, with 10 bases left in between.

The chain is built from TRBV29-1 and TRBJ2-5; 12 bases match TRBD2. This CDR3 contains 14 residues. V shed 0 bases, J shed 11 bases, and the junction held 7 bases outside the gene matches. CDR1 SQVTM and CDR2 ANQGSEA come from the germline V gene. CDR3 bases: TGCAGCGTTGAAGAAACTAGCGGGGGGAGGGAGCAGTACTTC. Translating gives CSVEETSGGREQYF.

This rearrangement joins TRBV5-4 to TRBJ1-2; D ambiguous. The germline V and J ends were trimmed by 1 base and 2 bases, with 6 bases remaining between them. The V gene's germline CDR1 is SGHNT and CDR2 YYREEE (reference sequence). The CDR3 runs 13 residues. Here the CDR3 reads CASSLLGNYGYTF. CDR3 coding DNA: TGTGCCAGCAGCTTGCTGGGGAACTATGGCTACACCTTC.

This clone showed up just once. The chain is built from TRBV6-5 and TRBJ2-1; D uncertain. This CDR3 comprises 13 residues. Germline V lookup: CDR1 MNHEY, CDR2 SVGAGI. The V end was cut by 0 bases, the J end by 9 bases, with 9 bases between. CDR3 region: CASSYSPLVEQFF. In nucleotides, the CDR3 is TGTGCCAGCAGTTACTCCCCCTTAGTTGAGCAGTTCTTC.

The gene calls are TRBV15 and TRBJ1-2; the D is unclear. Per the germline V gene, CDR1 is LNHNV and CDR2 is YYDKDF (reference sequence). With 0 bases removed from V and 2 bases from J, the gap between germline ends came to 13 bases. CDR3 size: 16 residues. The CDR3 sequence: CATSRDLSGRNYGYTF. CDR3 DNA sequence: TGTGCCACCAGCAGAGATCTGTCAGGCCGGAACTATGGCTACACCTTC.

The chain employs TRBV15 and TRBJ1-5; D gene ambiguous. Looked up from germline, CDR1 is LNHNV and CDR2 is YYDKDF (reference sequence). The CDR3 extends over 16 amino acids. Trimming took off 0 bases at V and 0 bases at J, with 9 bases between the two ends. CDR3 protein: CATSRDRAISNQPQHF. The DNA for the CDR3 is TGTGCCACCAGCAGAGATCGGGCAATTAGCAATCAGCCCCAGCATTTT.

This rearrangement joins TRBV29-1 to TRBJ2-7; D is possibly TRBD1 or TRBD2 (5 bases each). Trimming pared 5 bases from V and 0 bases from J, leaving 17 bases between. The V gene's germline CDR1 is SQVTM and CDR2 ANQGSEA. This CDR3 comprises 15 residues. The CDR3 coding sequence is TGCAGCGTTCAGGGAGAACCCCTGGGCTCCTACGAGCAGTACTTC. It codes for CSVQGEPLGSYEQYF.

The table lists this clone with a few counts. CDR3 amino acids: CASSLAGTENTEAFF. For the CDR3, the DNA is TGCGCCAGCAGCTTGGCCGGGACAGAGAACACTGAAGCTTTCTTT. The gene calls are TRBV5-1 and TRBJ1-1; 7 nucleotides agree with TRBD1. The V segment lost 0 bases and the J segment 1 base; nucleotides outside the gene matches: 3. Germline loops: CDR1 SGHRS, CDR2 YFSETQ. CDR3 length: 15 residues.

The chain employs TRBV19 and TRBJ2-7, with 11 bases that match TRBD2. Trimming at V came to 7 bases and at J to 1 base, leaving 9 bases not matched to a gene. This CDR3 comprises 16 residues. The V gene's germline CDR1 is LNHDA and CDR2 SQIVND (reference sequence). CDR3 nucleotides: TGTGCCAGTACCCCCGAGGGGACTAGCGGTTCCTACGAGCAGTACTTC. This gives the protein CASTPEGTSGSYEQYF.